The sequence of this TCR beta chain was determined in a study of blood T cell repertoires in COVID-19. TCRdb's table, derived via immunoSEQ multiplex PCR, lists solely in-frame clones and lacks some. The sample holds about 320,000 clones, approximately 85% seen once. Germline V lookup: CDR1 MNHEY, CDR2 SVGAGI. The CDR3 loop spans 15 amino acids. V was pared by 2 bases and J by 1 base, with 5 bases of the junction left unmatched. This clone was counted a single time. Sample: peripheral blood. The chain recombines TRBV6-5 with TRBJ2-7; 7 bases match TRBD1. The origin of this receptor is a human donor in a cohort sampled during active COVID-19. CDR3 DNA sequence: TGTGCCAGCAGTTACGTCGGACAGGCTTCCTACGAGCAGTACTTC. Translated: CASSYVGQASYEQYF.